The rows below give T cell receptor beta chains drawn from one sample of a study of blood T cell repertoires in COVID-19. Clones were sequenced by immunoSEQ multiplex PCR, and TCRdb holds only the in-frame ones, with some missing. The table includes around 130,000 clones, 90% detected once. Sequences were obtained from peripheral blood. The source of these receptors is a man aged 50 to 60 with active COVID-19. Both conserved end residues are part of each CDR3. Each record gives: J gene, D gene, V gene, CDR3 protein, CDR3 DNA. A D gene is named only where the DNA matches it firmly.

>TRBJ2-1|TRBD2|TRBV3-1/TRBV3-2
CASSQYGLAGGNEQFF
TGTGCCAGCAGCCAATATGGACTAGCGGGAGGAAATGAGCAGTTCTTC
>TRBJ2-2|TRBD2|TRBV7-2
CASSPRPRGGTGELFF
TGTGCCAGCAGCCCCCGACCCCGGGGGGGGACCGGGGAGCTGTTTTTT
>TRBJ1-1|TRBD1|TRBV13
CASSSRTGSAFF
TGTGCCAGCAGCTCCCGGACAGGGAGTGCTTTCTTT
>TRBJ2-2|NA|TRBV7-6
CASSLREAGGGGELFF
TGTGCCAGCAGCTTAAGAGAAGCAGGGGGAGGAGGGGAGCTGTTTTTT
>TRBJ2-3|NA|TRBV5-1
CASSDGLPTDTQYF
TGCGCCAGCAGCGATGGCCTCCCCACAGATACGCAGTATTTT
>TRBJ1-6|TRBD1|TRBV6-5
CASSYLRGVSNSPLHF
TGTGCCAGCAGTTACCTCAGGGGGGTGAGTAATTCACCCCTCCACTTT
>TRBJ2-1|TRBD2|TRBV5-1
CASSLPGVAGGRNEQFF
TGCGCCAGCAGCCTGCCCGGGGTAGCGGGAGGGCGGAATGAGCAGTTCTTC
>TRBJ2-1|NA|TRBV6-5
CASTPRQGPNEQFF
TGTGCCAGCACCCCCCGGCAGGGCCCAAATGAGCAGTTCTTC
>TRBJ2-7|NA|TRBV29-1
CSVLRRRGASYEQYF
TGCAGCGTTCTCAGAAGGCGGGGTGCTTCCTACGAGCAGTACTTC
>TRBJ2-7|TRBD2|TRBV7-2
CASSLTSGGHEQYF
TGTGCCAGCAGCTTGACTAGCGGGGGCCACGAGCAGTACTTC
>TRBJ2-5|TRBD1|TRBV5-4
CASSSGQGNQETQYF
TGTGCCAGCAGCTCCGGACAGGGAAACCAAGAGACCCAGTACTTC
>TRBJ2-2|TRBD2|TRBV2
CASRGPGLAGSTGELFF
TGTGCCAGCAGGGGACCGGGACTAGCGGGATCCACCGGGGAGCTGTTTTTT
>TRBJ2-5|NA|TRBV12-3/TRBV12-4
CASSYPRETQYF
TGTGCCAGCAGTTACCCTAGAGAGACCCAGTACTTC
>TRBJ1-6|TRBD1|TRBV4-1
CASSQELRDRANSPLHF
TGCGCCAGCAGCCAAGAACTGAGGGACAGGGCCAATTCACCCCTCCACTTT
>TRBJ2-3|TRBD1|TRBV19
CASSKSRTGWTDTQYF
TGTGCCAGTAGTAAGTCCCGGACAGGGTGGACAGATACGCAGTATTTT
>TRBJ1-1|TRBD1|TRBV11-3
CASSAGTGVNTEAFF
TGTGCCAGCAGCGCCGGGACAGGGGTGAACACTGAAGCTTTCTTT